The source of this T cell receptor beta chain is a study of blood T cell repertoires in COVID-19. Study summary: The United States, Italy and Spain provided the acute and convalescent COVID-19 samples.

Germline CDR1 and CDR2: MNHEY and SVGEGT. This CDR3 spans 14 amino acids. The ends were cut back, 0 bases at V and 1 base at J, with 7 bases in the middle. Study processing details: The assay estimated nucleated cells by amplifying reference gene primers. The protocol was immunoSEQ multiplex PCR, while the TCRdb copy is restricted to in-frame clones and leaves out a portion. V and J calls and clone size are given by that table; D and trimming were obtained from the DNA. The repertoire holds fewer than 80,000 clones, around 67% seen once, with approximately 24% in the top ten. V usage is TRBV6-2 or TRBV6-3 and J usage is TRBJ2-7; no firm D call. The sequence was obtained from a man between 60 and 75 years old with acute or convalescent COVID-19. The sequenced material came from peripheral blood. As DNA, the CDR3 is TGTGCCAGCAGTTACTCCTCGGGTTCCTACGAGCAGTACTTC. This gives the protein CASSYSSGSYEQYF.